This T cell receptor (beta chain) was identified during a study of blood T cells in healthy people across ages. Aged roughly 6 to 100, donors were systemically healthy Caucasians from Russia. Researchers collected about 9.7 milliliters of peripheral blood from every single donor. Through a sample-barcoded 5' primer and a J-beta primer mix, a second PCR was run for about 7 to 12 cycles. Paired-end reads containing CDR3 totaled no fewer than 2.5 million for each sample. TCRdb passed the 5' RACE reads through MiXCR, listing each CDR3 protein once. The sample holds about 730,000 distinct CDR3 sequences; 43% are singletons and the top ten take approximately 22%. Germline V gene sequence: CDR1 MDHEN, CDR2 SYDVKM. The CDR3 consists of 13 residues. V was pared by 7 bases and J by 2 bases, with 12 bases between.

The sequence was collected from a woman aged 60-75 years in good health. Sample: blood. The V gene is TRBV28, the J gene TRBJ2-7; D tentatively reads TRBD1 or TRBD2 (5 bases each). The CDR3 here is CASTPWDPYEQYF. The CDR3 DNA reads TGTGCCAGCACCCCGTGGGACCCCTACGAGCAGTACTTC.